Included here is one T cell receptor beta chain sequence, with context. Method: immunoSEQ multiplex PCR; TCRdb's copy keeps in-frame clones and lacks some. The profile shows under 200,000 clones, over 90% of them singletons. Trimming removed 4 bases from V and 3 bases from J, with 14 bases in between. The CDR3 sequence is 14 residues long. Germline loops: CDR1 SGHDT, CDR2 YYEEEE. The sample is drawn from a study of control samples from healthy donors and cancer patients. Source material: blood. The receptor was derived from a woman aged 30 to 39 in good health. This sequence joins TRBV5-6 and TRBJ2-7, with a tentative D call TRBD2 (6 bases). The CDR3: CASSPGRNLYEQYF. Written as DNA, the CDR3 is TGTGCCAGCAGCCCCGGGAGAAACCTCTACGAGCAGTACTTC.